The sequence of this T cell receptor (beta chain) was determined in a study of T cells in Graves' hyperthyroidism and ophthalmopathy. Study in general: Peripheral blood sampling occurred at initial diagnosis, before any treatment.

Those with hyperthyroidism were 18 to 65 years old, newly diagnosed, and ill for under 2 months. Exclusion of patients followed from uncontrolled infection, other autoimmune disease, pregnancy or lactation. Study observations and caveats: Peripheral blood also featured most of the thyroid clonotypes expanded above 0.001.

This clonotype was observed many times. Its target is not known. From RNA transcripts, TCR beta CDR3 regions were amplified. When the TCR CDR3 underwent first-round RT-PCR, the HTBI primer set was used. TCRdb redid the calling of the multiplex PCR reads with MiXCR, one entry per CDR3 protein. Of around 300,000 distinct CDR3 sequences in the sample, roughly 14% were seen once. The CDR3 extends over 17 amino acids. Germline V gives CDR1 SNHLY, CDR2 FYNNEI. V was clipped by 7 bases and J by 1 base; unmatched bases: 14. Source material: blood. J is TRBJ2-3 and V is TRBV2, with 7 nucleotides matching TRBD2. This receptor was obtained from a woman aged 30 to 39 with Graves' hyperthyroidism that later progressed to Graves' ophthalmopathy. Written as DNA, the CDR3 is TGTGCCAGCATGGGGTTTGTTCTAGCGGAACGCACAGATACGCAGTATTTT. Translated: CASMGFVLAERTDTQYF.